The present T cell receptor (beta chain) was sequenced within a study of metastatic and nonmetastatic thyroid tumors. Patients were all untreated before their thyroid surgery. The V and J ends lost 0 bases and 7 bases respectively, with 18 bases between them. The CDR3 loop spans 17 amino acids. Germline CDR1 MNHEY, CDR2 SMNVEV (reference sequence). With MiXCR, TCRdb called clones anew from the PCR reads. The table includes 20,000 or so clones, roughly 22% detected once. The source of this sequence is a female donor with papillary thyroid cancer or a benign thyroid nodule (not recorded which). Some clones in this sample may be carry-over from other donors' samples. The genes are TRBV27 and TRBJ1-4; D is uncertain. The sample taken for sequencing was adjacent normal tissue. Here the CDR3 DNA reads TGTGCCAGCAGTTTATCGTCCCCCGTTATTCAAAGTGAAAAACTGTTTTTT. It yields the protein CASSLSSPVIQSEKLFF.